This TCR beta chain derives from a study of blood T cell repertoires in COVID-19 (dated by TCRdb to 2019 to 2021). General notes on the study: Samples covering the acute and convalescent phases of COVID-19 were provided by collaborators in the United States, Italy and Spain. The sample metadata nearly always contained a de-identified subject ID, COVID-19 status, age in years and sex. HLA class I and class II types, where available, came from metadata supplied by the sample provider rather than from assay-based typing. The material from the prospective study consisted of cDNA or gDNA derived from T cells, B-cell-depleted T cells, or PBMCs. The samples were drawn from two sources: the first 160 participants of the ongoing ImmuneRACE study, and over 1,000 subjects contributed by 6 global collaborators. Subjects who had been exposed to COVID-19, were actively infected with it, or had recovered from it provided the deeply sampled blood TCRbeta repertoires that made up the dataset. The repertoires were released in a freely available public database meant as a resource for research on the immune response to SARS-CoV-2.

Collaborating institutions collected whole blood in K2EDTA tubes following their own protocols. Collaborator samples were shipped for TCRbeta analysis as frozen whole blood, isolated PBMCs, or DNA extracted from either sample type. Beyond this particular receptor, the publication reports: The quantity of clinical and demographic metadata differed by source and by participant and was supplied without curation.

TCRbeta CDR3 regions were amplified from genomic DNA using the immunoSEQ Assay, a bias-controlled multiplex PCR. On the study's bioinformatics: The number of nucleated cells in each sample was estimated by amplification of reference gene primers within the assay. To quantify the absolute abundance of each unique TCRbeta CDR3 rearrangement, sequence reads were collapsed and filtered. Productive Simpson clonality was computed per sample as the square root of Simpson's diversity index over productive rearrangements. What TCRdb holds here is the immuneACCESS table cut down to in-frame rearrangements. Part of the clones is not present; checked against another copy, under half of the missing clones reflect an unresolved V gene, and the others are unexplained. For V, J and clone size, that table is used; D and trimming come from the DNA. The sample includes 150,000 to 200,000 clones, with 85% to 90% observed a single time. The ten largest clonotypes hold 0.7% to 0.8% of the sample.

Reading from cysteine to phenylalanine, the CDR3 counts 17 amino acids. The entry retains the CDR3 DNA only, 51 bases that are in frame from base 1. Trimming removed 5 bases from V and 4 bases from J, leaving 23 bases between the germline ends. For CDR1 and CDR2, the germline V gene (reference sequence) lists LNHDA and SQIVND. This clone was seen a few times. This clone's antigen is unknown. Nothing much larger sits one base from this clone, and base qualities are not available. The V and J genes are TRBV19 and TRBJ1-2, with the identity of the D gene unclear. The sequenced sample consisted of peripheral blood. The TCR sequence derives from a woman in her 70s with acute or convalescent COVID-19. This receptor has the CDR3 CASSPRSGNQRSYGYTF. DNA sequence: TGTGCCAGTAGTCCTCGATCGGGGAACCAGAGGAGCTATGGCTACACCTTC. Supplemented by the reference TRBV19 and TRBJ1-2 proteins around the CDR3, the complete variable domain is DGGITQSPKYLFRKEGQNVTLSCEQNLNHDAMYWYRQDPGQGLRLIYYSQIVNDFQKGDIAEGYSVSREKKESFPLTVTSAQKNPTAFYLCASSPRSGNQRSYGYTFGSGTRLTVV.